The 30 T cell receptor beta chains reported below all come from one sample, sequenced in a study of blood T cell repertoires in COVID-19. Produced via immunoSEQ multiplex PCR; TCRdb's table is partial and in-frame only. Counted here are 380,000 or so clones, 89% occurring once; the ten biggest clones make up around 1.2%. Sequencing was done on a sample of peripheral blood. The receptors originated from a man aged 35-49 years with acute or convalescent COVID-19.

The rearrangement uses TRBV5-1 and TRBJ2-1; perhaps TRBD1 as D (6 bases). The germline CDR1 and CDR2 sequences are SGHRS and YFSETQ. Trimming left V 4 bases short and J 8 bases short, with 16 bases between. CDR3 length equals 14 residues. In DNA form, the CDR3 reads TGCGCCAGCAGCGTATTGCGCAGGGGAGATGAGCAGTTCTTC. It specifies CASSVLRRGDEQFF.

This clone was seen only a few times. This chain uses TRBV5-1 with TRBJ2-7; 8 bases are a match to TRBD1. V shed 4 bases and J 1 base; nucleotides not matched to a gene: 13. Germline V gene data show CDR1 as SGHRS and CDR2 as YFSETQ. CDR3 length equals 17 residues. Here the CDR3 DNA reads TGCGCCAGCAGCCCCCTACAGGGGGGCGCCGGGTCCTACGAGCAGTACTTC. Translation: CASSPLQGGAGSYEQYF.

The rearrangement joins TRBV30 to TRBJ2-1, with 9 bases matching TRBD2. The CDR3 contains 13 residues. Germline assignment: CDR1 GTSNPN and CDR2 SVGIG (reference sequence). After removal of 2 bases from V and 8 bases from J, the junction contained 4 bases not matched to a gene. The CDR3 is CAWSLAGDDEQFF. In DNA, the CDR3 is TGTGCCTGGAGTTTAGCGGGAGACGATGAGCAGTTCTTC.

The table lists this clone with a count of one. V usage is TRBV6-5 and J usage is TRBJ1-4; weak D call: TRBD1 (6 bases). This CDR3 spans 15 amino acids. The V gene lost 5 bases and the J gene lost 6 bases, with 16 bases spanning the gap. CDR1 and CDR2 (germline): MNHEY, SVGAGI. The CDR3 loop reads CASSTLQGGYEKLFF. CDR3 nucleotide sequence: TGTGCCAGCAGTACATTACAGGGAGGGTATGAAAAACTGTTTTTT.

CDR3 residues: CSASSADYSYEQYF. In nucleotides, the CDR3 is TGCAGTGCTAGTTCCGCAGATTACTCCTACGAGCAGTACTTC. The chain combines TRBV20-1 with TRBJ2-7; D not resolved. Trimming took off 3 bases at V and 0 bases at J, with 12 bases between the two ends. The CDR3 has 14 residues. Germline CDR1 and CDR2: DFQATT and SNEGSKA (reference sequence).

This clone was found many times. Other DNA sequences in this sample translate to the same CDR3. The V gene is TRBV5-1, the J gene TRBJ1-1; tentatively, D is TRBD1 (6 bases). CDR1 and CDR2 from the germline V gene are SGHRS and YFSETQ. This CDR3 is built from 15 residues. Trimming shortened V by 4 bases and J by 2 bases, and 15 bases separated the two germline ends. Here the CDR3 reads CASSPREGGNTEAFF. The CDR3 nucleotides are TGCGCCAGCAGCCCTAGGGAAGGGGGTAACACTGAAGCTTTCTTT.

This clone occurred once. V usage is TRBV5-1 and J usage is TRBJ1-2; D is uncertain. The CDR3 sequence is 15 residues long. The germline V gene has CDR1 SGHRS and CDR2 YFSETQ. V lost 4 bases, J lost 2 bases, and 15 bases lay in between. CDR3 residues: CASSPSGGGNYGYTF. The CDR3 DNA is TGCGCCAGCAGCCCCTCGGGAGGAGGCAACTATGGCTACACCTTC.

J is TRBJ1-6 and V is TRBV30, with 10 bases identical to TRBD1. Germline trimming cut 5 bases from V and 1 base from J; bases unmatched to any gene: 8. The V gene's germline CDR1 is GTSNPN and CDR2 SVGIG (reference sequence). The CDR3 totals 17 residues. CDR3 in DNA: TGTGCCTGGTCCTTCGGGACAGGGGCTTCCTATAATTCACCCCTCCACTTT. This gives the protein CAWSFGTGASYNSPLHF.

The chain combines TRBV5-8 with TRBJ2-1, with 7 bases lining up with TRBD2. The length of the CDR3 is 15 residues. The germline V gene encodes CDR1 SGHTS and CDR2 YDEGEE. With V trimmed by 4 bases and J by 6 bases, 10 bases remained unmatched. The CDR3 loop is CASSPWEGPGNEQFF. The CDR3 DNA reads TGTGCCAGCAGCCCGTGGGAGGGCCCCGGCAATGAGCAGTTCTTC.

CDR3 DNA: TGTGCCAGCAGCTTAGGCTCGGGAATAGCCCTCTACGAGCAGTACTTC. This translates into CASSLGSGIALYEQYF. The chain recombines TRBV7-8 with TRBJ2-7, with D perhaps matching TRBD2 (5 bases). Germline V gene lookup returns CDR1 SGHVS and CDR2 FQNEAQ. V lost 1 base, J lost 3 bases, and 16 bases lay in between. This CDR3 is 16 amino acids long.

CDR3 in amino acids: CASSQDSSSDTQYF. The CDR3 region has the DNA TGCGCCAGCAGCCAAGATTCTAGCTCAGATACGCAGTATTTT. The chain joins TRBV4-3 to TRBJ2-3, with D possibly matching TRBD2 (5 bases). Germline V gives CDR1 LGHNA, CDR2 YSLEER. The CDR3 has 14 residues. Between the trimmed V and J ends, which lost 0 bases and 4 bases, there was a span of 8 bases.

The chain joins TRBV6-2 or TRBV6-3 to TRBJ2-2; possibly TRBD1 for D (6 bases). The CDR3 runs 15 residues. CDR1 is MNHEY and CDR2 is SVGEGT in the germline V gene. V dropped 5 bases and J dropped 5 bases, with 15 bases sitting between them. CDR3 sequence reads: CASSRTAQRTGELFF. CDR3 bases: TGTGCCAGCAGTCGGACAGCCCAACGGACCGGGGAGCTGTTTTTT.

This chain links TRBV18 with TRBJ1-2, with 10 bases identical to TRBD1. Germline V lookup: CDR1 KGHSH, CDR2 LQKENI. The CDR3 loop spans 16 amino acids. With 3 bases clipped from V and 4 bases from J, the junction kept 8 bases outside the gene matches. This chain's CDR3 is CASSPQGTGVGYGYTF. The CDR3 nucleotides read TGTGCCAGCTCACCTCAAGGGACAGGGGTTGGCTATGGCTACACCTTC.

This chain's CDR3 is CASSDINRGPGFGYTF. The CDR3 region has the DNA TGTGCCAGCAGTGATATAAACAGGGGGCCGGGGTTTGGCTACACCTTC. The rearrangement joins TRBV6-1 to TRBJ1-2; 9 positions match TRBD1. After removal of 3 bases from V and 7 bases from J, the junction contained 12 bases not matched to a gene. Germline CDR1 is MNHNS and CDR2 is SASEGT. The CDR3 runs 16 residues.

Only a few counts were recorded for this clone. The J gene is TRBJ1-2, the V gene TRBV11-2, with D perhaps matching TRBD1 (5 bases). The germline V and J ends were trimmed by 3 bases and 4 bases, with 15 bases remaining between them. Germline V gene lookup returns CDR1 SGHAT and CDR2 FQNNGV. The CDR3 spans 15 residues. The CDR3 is CASSLGGAVVYGYTF. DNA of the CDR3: TGTGCCAGCAGCTTGGGTGGGGCGGTTGTCTATGGCTACACCTTC.

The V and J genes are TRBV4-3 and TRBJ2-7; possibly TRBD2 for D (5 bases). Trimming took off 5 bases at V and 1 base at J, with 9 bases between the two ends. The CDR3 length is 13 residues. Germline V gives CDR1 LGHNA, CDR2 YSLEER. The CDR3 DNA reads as TGCGCCAGCAGCGGCTGGAGGTCCTACGAGCAGTACTTC. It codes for CASSGWRSYEQYF.

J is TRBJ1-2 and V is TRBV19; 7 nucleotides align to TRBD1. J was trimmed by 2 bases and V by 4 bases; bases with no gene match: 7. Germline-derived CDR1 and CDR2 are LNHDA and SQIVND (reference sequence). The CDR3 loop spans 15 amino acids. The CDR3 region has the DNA TGTGCCAGTAGTAGGATACAGGGGCCCAACTATGGCTACACCTTC. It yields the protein CASSRIQGPNYGYTF.

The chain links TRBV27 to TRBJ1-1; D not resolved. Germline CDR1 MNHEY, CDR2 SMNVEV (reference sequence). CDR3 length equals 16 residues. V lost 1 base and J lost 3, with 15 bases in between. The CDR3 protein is CASSLFFSGLYTEAFF. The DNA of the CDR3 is TGTGCCAGCAGTTTATTTTTCTCAGGATTGTACACTGAAGCTTTCTTT.

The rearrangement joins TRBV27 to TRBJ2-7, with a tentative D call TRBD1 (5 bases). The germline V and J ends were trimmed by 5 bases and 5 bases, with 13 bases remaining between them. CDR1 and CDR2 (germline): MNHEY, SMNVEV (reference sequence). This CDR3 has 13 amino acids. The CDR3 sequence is CASSPPTAHEQYF. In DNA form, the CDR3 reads TGTGCCAGCAGTCCCCCGACAGCCCACGAGCAGTACTTC.

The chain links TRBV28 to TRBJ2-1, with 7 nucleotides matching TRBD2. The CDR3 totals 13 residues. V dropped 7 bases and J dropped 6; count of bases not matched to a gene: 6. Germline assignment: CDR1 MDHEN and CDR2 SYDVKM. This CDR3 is CASTLGGANEQFF. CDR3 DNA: TGTGCCAGCACCCTGGGAGGGGCCAATGAGCAGTTCTTC.

The CDR3 loop is CASSKYTSGRRYEQYF. For the CDR3, the DNA is TGTGCCAGCAGTAAATATACTAGCGGGAGGAGGTACGAGCAGTACTTC. The V and J genes are TRBV27 and TRBJ2-7; 12 bases align to TRBD2. CDR3 size: 16 residues. Unmatched junction bases numbered 9, after V lost 5 bases and J lost 4 bases. The germline V gene encodes CDR1 MNHEY and CDR2 SMNVEV (reference sequence).

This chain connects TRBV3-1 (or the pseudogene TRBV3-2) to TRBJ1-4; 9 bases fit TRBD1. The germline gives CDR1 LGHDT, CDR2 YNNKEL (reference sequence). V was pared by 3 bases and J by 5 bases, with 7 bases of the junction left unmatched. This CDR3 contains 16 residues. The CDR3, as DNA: TGTGCCAGCAGCCAGCTCCAGGACAGGGGAAATGAAAAACTGTTTTTT. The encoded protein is CASSQLQDRGNEKLFF.

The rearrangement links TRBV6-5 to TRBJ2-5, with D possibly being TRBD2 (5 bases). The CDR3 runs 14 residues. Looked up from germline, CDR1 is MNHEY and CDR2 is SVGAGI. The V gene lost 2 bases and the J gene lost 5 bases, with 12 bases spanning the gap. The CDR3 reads CASSYGSVRETQYF. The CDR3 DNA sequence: TGTGCCAGCAGTTACGGTAGCGTCAGGGAGACCCAGTACTTC.

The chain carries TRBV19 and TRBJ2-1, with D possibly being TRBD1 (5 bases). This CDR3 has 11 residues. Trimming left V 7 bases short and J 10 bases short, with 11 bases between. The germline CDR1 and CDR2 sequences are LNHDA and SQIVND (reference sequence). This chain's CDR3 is CASTQGQEQFF. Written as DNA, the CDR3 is TGTGCCAGTACCCAGGGCCAAGAGCAGTTCTTC.

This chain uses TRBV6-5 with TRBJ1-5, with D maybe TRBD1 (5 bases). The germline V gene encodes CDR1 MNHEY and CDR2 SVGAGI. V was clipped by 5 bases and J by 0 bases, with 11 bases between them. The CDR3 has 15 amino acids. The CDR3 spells CASSIGGYSNQPQHF. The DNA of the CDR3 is TGTGCCAGCAGTATCGGGGGGTATAGCAATCAGCCCCAGCATTTT.

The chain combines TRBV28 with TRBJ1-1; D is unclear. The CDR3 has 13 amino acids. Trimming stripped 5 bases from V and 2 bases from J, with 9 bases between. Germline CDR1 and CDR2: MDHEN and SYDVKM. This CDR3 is CASSPEINTEAFF. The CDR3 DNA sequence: TGTGCCAGCAGTCCGGAGATTAACACTGAAGCTTTCTTT.

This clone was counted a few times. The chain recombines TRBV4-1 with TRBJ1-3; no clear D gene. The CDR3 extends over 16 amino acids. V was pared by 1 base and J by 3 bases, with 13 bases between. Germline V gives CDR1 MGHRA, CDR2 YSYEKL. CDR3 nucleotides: TGCGCCAGCAGCCAAGGTGGCCGAACCCATGGAAACACCATATATTTT. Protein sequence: CASSQGGRTHGNTIYF.

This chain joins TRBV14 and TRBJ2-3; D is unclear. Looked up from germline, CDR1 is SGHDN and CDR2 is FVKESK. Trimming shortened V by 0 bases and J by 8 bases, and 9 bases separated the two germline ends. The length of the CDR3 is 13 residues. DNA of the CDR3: TGTGCCAGCAGCCAAGATCAGAGGCGTACGCAGTATTTT. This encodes CASSQDQRRTQYF.

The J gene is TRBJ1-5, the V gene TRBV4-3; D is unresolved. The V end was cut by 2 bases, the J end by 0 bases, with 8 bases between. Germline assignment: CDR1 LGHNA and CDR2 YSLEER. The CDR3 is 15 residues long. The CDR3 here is CASSQSGYSNQPQHF. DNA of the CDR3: TGCGCCAGCAGCCAATCGGGGTATAGCAATCAGCCCCAGCATTTT.

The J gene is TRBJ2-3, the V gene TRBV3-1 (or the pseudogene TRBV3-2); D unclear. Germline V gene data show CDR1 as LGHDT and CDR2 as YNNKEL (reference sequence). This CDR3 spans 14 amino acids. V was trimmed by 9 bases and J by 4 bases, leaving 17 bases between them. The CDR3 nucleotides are TGTGCCAGTTCCCTGGGCTCCAAGGCAGATACGCAGTATTTT. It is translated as CASSLGSKADTQYF.